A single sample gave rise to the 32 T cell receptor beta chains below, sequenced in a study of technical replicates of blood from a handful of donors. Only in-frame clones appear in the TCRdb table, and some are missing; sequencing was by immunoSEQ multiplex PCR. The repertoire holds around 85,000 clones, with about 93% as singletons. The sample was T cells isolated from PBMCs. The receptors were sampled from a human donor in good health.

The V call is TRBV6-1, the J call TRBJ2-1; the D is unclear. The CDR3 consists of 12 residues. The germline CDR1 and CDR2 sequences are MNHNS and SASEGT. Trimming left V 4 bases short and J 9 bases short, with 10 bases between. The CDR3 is CASSARTAEQFF. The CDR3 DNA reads TGTGCCAGCAGTGCCCGTACAGCTGAGCAGTTCTTC.

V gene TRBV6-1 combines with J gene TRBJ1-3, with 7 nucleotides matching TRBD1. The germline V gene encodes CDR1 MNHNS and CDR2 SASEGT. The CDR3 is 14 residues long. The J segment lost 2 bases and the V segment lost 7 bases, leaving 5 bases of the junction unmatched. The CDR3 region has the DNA TGTGCCAGCACAACTGGGACAGCTGGAAACACCATATATTTT. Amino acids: CASTTGTAGNTIYF.

The chain's CDR3 is CASSPRDWEDTEAFF. The CDR3 DNA is TGCGCCAGCAGCCCGCGCGACTGGGAGGACACTGAAGCTTTCTTT. The rearrangement uses TRBV4-1 and TRBJ1-1; D is unclear. Trimming shortened V by 4 bases and J by 3 bases, and 15 bases separated the two germline ends. The germline CDR1 and CDR2 sequences are MGHRA and YSYEKL. This CDR3 is 15 amino acids long.

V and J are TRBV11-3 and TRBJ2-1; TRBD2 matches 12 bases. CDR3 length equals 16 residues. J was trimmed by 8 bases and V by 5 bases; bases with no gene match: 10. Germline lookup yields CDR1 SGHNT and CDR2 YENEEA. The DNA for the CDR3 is TGTGCCAGCAGCCTTCCCCGGACTAGCGGGGTCCATGAGCAGTTCTTC. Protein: CASSLPRTSGVHEQFF. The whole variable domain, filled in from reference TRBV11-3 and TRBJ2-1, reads EAGVVQSPRYKIIEKKQPVAFWCNPISGHNTLYWYLQNLGQGPELLIRYENEEAVDDSQLPKDRFSAERLKGVDSTLKIQPAELGDSAVYLCASSLPRTSGVHEQFFGPGTRLTVL.

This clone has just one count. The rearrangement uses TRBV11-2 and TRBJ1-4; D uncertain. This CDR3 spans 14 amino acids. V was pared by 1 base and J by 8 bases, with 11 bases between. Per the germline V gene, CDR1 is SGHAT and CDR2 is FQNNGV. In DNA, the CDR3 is TGTGCCAGCAGCTTAGCAGCGGACGGGGAAAAACTGTTTTTT. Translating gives CASSLAADGEKLFF.

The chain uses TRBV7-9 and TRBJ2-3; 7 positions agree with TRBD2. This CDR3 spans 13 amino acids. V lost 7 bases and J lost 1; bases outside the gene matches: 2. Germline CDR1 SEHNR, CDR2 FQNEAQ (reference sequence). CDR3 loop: CASTTSGTDTQYF. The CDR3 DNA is TGTGCCAGCACTACTAGCGGCACAGATACGCAGTATTTT.

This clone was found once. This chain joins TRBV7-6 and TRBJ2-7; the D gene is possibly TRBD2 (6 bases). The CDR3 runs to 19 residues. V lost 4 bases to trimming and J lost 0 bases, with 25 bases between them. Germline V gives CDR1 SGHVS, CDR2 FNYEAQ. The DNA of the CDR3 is TGTGCCAGCAGCTCTGAGACTAGTGAAAACCGTTTGGGCTCCTACGAGCAGTACTTC. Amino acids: CASSSETSENRLGSYEQYF.

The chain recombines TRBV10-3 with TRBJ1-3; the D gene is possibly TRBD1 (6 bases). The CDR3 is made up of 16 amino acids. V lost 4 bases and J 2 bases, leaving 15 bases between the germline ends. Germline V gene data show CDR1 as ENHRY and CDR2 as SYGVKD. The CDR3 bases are TGTGCCATCAGTGTTGGCGGGGGGGCTGCTGGAAACACCATATATTTT. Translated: CAISVGGGAAGNTIYF.

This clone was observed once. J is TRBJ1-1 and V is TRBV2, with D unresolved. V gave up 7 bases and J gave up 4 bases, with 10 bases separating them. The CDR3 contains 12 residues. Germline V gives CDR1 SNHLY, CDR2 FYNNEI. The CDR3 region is CASTVWFTEAFF. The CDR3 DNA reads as TGTGCCAGCACGGTCTGGTTCACTGAAGCTTTCTTT. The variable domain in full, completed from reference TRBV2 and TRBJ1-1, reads EPEVTQTPSHQVTQMGQEVILRCVPISNHLYFYWYRQILGQKVEFLVSFYNNEISEKSEIFDDQFSVERPDGSNFTLKIRSTKLEDSAMYFCASTVWFTEAFFGQGTRLTVV.

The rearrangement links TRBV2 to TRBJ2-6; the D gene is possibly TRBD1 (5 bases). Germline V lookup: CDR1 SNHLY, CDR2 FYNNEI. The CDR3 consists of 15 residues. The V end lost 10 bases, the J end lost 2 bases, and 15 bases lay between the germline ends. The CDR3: CATPSLGPGANVLTF. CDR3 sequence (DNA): TGTGCCACCCCGTCCTTGGGGCCTGGGGCCAACGTCCTGACTTTC.

CDR3 in DNA: TGTGCCAGCAGCAAATCGGAGGGAAATAGCAATCAGCCCCAGCATTTT. It translates to CASSKSEGNSNQPQHF. This chain links TRBV21-1 with TRBJ1-5. TRBV21-1 is an annotated pseudogene. The CDR3 is 16 residues long.

CDR3 protein: CASIWTSGMGGETQYF. The CDR3 nucleotides are TGTGCCAGCATTTGGACTAGCGGGATGGGTGGAGAGACCCAGTACTTC. The V gene is TRBV28, the J gene TRBJ2-5; 12 nucleotides line up with TRBD2. Per germline, CDR1 MDHEN and CDR2 SYDVKM. This CDR3 spans 16 amino acids. Trimming cost V 7 bases and J 4 bases; bases outside gene matches: 10.

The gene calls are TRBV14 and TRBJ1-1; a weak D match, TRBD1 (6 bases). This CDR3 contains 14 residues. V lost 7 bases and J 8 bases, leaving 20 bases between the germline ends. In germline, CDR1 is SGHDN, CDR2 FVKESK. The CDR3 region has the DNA TGTGCCAGCAATAAACAGGGTCTCCTTTCCGAAGCTTTCTTT. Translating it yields CASNKQGLLSEAFF.

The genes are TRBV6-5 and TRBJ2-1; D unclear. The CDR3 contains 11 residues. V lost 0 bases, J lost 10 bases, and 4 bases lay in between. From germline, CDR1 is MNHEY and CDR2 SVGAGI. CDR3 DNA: TGTGCCAGCAGTTACTCGGAGGAGCAGTTCTTC. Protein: CASSYSEEQFF.

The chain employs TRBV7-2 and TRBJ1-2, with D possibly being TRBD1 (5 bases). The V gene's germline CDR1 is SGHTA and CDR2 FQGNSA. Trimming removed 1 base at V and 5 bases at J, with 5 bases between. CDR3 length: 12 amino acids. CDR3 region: CASSLEGYGYTF. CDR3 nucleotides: TGTGCCAGCAGCTTAGAGGGGTATGGCTACACCTTC.

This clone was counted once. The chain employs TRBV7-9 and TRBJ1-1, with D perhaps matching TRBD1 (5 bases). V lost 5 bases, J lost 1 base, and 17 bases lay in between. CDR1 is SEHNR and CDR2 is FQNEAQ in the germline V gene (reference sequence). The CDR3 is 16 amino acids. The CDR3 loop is CASSQIRGGGNTEAFF. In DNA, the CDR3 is TGTGCCAGCAGCCAGATTCGGGGGGGAGGGAACACTGAAGCTTTCTTT.

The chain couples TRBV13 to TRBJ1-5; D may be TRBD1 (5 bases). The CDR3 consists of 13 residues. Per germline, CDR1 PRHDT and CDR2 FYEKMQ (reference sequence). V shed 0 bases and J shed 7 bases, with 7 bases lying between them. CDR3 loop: CASSLGGGQPQHF. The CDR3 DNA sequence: TGTGCCAGCAGCTTAGGCGGGGGGCAGCCCCAGCATTTT.

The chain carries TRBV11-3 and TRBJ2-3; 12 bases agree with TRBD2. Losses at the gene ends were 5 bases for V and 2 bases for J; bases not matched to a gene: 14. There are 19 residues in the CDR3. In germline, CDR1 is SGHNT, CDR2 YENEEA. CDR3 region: CASSPWTSGEGSTTDTQYF. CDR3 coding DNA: TGTGCCAGCAGCCCATGGACTAGCGGGGAGGGTAGTACCACAGATACGCAGTATTTT.

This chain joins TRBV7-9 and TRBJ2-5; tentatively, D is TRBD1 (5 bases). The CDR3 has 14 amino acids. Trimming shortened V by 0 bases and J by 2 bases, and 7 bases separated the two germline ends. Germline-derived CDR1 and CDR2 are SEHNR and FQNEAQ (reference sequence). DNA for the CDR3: TGTGCCAGCAGCTTAGCGCAGGGACAAGAGACCCAGTACTTC. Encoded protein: CASSLAQGQETQYF.

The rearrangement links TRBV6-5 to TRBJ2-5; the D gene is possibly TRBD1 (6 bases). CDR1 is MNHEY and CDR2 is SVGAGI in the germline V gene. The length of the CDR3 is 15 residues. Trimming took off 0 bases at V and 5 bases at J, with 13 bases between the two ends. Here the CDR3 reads CASSYSSGVEETQYF. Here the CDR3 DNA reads TGTGCCAGCAGTTACTCTTCAGGGGTAGAGGAGACCCAGTACTTC.

The CDR3 DNA follows: TGTGCCAGCAGCCGGACTGGCACAGATACGCAGTATTTT. This translates into CASSRTGTDTQYF. This rearrangement joins TRBV5-6 to TRBJ2-3, with a possible D match to TRBD2 (5 bases). V lost 4 bases and J lost 1, with 7 bases in between. This CDR3 spans 13 amino acids. CDR1 SGHDT and CDR2 YYEEEE come from the germline V gene.

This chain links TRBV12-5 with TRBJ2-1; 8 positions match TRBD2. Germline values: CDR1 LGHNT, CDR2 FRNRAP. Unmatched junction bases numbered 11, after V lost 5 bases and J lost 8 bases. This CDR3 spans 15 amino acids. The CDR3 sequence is CASGLLSGTWDEQFF. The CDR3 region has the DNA TGTGCTAGTGGTCTTCTTAGCGGGACCTGGGATGAGCAGTTCTTC.

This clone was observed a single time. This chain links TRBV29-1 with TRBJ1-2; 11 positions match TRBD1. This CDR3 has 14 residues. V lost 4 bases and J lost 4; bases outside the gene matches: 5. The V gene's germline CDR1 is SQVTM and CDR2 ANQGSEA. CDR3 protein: CSVVGGTGGYGYTF. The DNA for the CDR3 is TGCAGCGTTGTAGGAGGGACAGGGGGCTATGGCTACACCTTC.

The CDR3 loop is CSVAEGVANEKLFF. CDR3 bases: TGCAGCGTTGCAGAAGGAGTTGCTAATGAAAAACTGTTTTTT. The V gene is TRBV29-1, the J gene TRBJ1-4; D unclear. With 4 bases removed from V and 3 bases from J, the gap between germline ends came to 12 bases. The CDR3 extends over 14 amino acids. Per the germline V gene, CDR1 is SQVTM and CDR2 is ANQGSEA. The full variable domain, with the rest looked up from reference TRBV29-1 and TRBJ1-4, is SAVISQKPSRDICQRGTSLTIQCQVDSQVTMMFWYRQQPGQSLTLIATANQGSEATYESGFVIDKFPISRPNLTFSTLTVSNMSPEDSSIYLCSVAEGVANEKLFFGSGTQLSVL.

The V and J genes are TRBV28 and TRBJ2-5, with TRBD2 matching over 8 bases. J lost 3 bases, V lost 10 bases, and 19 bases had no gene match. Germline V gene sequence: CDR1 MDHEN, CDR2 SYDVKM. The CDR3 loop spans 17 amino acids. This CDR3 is CATQLAGYPSVEETQYF. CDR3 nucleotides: TGTGCCACCCAATTAGCGGGATATCCTTCCGTAGAAGAGACCCAGTACTTC.

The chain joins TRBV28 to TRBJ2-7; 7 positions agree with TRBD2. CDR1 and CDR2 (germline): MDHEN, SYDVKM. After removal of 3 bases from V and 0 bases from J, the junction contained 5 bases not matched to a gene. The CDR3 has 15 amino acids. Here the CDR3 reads CASSLVAGPSYEQYF. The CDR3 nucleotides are TGTGCCAGCAGTTTGGTAGCGGGTCCCTCCTACGAGCAGTACTTC.

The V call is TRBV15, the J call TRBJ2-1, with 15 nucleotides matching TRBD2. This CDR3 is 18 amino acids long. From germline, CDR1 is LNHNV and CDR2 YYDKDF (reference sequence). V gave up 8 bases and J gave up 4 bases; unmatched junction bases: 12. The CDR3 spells CATRQPWTSGRGYNEQFF. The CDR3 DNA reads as TGTGCCACCCGTCAACCCTGGACTAGCGGGAGGGGATACAATGAGCAGTTCTTC.

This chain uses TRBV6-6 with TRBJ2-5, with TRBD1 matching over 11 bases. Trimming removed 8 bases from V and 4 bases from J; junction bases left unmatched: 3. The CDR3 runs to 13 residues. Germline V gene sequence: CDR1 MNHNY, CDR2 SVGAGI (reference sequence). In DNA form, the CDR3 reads TGTGCCAGCGGGACAGGGGGAGTAGAGACCCAGTACTTC. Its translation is CASGTGGVETQYF.

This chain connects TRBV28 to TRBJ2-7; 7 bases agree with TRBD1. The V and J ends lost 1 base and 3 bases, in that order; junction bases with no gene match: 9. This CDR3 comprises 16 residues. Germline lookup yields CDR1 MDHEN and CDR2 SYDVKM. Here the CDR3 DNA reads TGTGCCAGCAGTTTATCCCCCCGGAACAGGGGCTACGAGCAGTACTTC. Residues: CASSLSPRNRGYEQYF.

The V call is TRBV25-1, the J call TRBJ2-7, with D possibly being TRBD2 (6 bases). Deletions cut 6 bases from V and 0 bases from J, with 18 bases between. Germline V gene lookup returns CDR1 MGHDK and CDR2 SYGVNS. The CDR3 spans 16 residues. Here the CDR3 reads CASRGNRGLSSYEQYF. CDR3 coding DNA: TGTGCCAGCAGGGGGAATCGGGGACTGAGCTCCTACGAGCAGTACTTC.

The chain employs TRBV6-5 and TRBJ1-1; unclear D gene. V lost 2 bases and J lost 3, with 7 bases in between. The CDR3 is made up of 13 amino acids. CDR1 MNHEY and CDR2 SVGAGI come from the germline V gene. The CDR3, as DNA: TGTGCCAGCAGTTACGCGGGGTACACTGAAGCTTTCTTT. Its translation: CASSYAGYTEAFF.

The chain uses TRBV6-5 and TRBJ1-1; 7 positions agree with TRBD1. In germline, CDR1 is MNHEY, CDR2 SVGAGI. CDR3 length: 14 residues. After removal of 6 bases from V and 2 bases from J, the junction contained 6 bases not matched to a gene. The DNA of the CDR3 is TGTGCCAGCAGAAATGGACAGGCTAACACTGAAGCTTTCTTT. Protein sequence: CASRNGQANTEAFF.